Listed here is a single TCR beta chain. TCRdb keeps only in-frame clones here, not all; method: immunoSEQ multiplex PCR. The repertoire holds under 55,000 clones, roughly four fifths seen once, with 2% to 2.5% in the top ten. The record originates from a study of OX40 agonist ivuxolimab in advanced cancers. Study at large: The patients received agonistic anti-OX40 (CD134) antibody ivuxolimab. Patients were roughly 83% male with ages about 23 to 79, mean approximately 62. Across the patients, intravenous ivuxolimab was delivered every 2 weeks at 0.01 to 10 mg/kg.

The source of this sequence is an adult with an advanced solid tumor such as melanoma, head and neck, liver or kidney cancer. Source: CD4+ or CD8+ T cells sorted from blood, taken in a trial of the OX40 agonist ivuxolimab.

CDR3 loop: CASSPPWYEQYF. CDR3 nucleotides: TGTGCCAGCAGTCCTCCATGGTACGAGCAGTACTTC. The gene calls are TRBV28 and TRBJ2-7, with no clear D. Germline V gene lookup returns CDR1 MDHEN and CDR2 SYDVKM. The CDR3 spans 12 residues. V was clipped by 5 bases and J by 4 bases, with 9 bases between them.